The next 19 T cell receptor beta chains were all read from a single sample in a study of T cells expressing NK-cell markers. TCRdb re-called the 5' RACE reads; every CDR3 protein appears as one record, without DNA. The specimen's table records approximately 550,000 distinct CDR3 sequences. The sequenced sample consisted of blood T cells: a sorted CD56 or NKG2C T cell subset, CD4+ or CD8+ T cells, or bulk PBMC T cells (not recorded which). These receptors were obtained from a man younger than 30 in good health.

The chain couples TRBV27 to TRBJ2-2; the TCRdb D gene call, TRBD1, has no DNA to confirm it. The CDR3 has 15 residues. The V gene's germline CDR1 is MNHEY and CDR2 SMNVEV (reference sequence). CDR3 loop: CASSLALGASRELFF.

The J gene is TRBJ1-2, the V gene TRBV10-1; the TRBD1 assignment by TCRdb is unverifiable without DNA. CDR3 length: 13 amino acids. CDR1 is WNHNN and CDR2 is SYGVQD in the germline V gene (reference sequence). The CDR3 loop reads CASSDDRAYGYTF.

The chain recombines TRBV27 with TRBJ2-7; absent DNA, TCRdb's TRBD2 call cannot be checked. The CDR3 is 15 residues long. Germline CDR1 MNHEY, CDR2 SMNVEV (reference sequence). CDR3 loop: CASSFEGSGSYEQYF.

The chain links TRBV4-3 to TRBJ1-3. CDR1 and CDR2 (germline): LGHNA, YSLEER. CDR3 length: 13 amino acids. CDR3 residues: CASSQTSGNTIYF.

This sequence joins TRBV7-8 and TRBJ2-7; without DNA, the TCRdb call of TRBD1 cannot be checked. The CDR3 has 15 residues. Germline V gives CDR1 SGHVS, CDR2 FQNEAQ. CDR3 region: CASSSRGGSPYEQYF.

The J gene is TRBJ1-4, the V gene TRBV5-1. The CDR3 has 13 residues. CDR1 is SGHRS and CDR2 is YFSETQ in the germline V gene. The CDR3 here is CASRPTIGEKLFF.

The chain's CDR3 is CASSEDFSTFIGSAYEQYF. The genes are TRBV10-2 and TRBJ2-7. CDR3 length: 19 residues. Germline lookup yields CDR1 WSHSY and CDR2 SAAADI.

The chain links TRBV3-1 to TRBJ2-1; the TCRdb D gene call, TRBD2, has no DNA to confirm it. Germline CDR1 is LGHDT and CDR2 is YNNKEL (reference sequence). The length of the CDR3 is 14 residues. CDR3 residues: CASTVTTSGGEQFF.

The chain couples TRBV28 to TRBJ2-3; no DNA is available, so the TRBD2 call from TCRdb remains unchecked. The CDR3 spans 15 residues. The germline gives CDR1 MDHEN, CDR2 SYDVKM. CDR3 loop: CASRSSGRATDTQYF. Drawing the rest from reference TRBV28 and TRBJ2-3, the complete variable domain is DVKVTQSSRYLVKRTGEKVFLECVQDMDHENMFWYRQDPGLGLRLIYFSYDVKMKEKGDIPEGYSVSREKKERFSLILESASTNQTSMYLCASRSSGRATDTQYFGPGTRLTVL.

The chain carries TRBV12-3 or TRBV12-4 and TRBJ2-3; the D call from TCRdb, TRBD2, cannot be confirmed without DNA. The CDR3 runs 15 residues. CDR3 protein: CASSLLAGVTDTQYF.

The gene calls are TRBV12-3 or TRBV12-4 and TRBJ2-7; the D call of TRBD2 rests on TCRdb alone, since no DNA is present to check it. This CDR3 has 15 residues. The CDR3 region is CASSQTSGRATEQYF.

This rearrangement joins TRBV11-2 to TRBJ1-1; TCRdb's D gene call, TRBD1, goes unchecked for lack of DNA. The CDR3 loop spans 16 amino acids. The germline gives CDR1 SGHAT, CDR2 FQNNGV. CDR3 sequence: CASSASTGTGGPEAFF.

The chain links TRBV11-2 to TRBJ2-7. The CDR3 has 14 residues. Germline V gives CDR1 SGHAT, CDR2 FQNNGV. The CDR3: CASSSLVYSYEQYF.

The J gene is TRBJ1-5, the V gene TRBV28. The length of the CDR3 is 15 residues. Looked up from germline, CDR1 is MDHEN and CDR2 is SYDVKM. CDR3 region: CASSLFGAGPQTQHF.

The chain has TRBV7-8 and TRBJ1-4. The CDR3 is 17 residues long. Germline CDR1 reads SGHVS; CDR2 reads FQNEAQ. The CDR3 spells CASSSLSLLASGEKLFF.

The chain recombines TRBV28 with TRBJ2-7; TCRdb returns TRBD1, unconfirmable since there is no DNA. The germline CDR1 and CDR2 sequences are MDHEN and SYDVKM. The CDR3 has 12 amino acids. The CDR3 here is CASRTGLDEQYF.

The J gene is TRBJ1-1, the V gene TRBV4-2; the TCRdb call, TRBD1, lacks DNA for checking. The CDR3 is made up of 16 amino acids. Germline CDR1 reads LGHNA; CDR2 reads YNFKEQ. The CDR3 here is CASSQVTGGGDTEAFF.

This sequence joins TRBV28 and TRBJ2-1. CDR1 is MDHEN, CDR2 SYDVKM, per germline. The CDR3 is 12 residues long. The CDR3 spells CASSYTNGEQFF.

V gene TRBV28 combines with J gene TRBJ2-7; TCRdb proposes TRBD2, but this gene call is untestable without DNA. The V gene's germline CDR1 is MDHEN and CDR2 SYDVKM. The CDR3 has 19 residues. The CDR3 reads CASSLRSGLAGGNSYEQYF.